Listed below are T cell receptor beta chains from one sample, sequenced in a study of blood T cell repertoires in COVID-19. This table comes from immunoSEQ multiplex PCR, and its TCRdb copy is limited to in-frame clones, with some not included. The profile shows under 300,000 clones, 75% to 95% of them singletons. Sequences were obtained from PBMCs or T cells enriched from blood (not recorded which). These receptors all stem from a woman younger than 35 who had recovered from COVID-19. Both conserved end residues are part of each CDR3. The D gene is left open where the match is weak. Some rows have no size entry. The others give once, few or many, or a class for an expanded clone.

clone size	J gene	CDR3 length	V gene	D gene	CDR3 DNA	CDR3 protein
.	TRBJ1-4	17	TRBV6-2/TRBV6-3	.	TGTGCCAGCAGTGACTTTTGGGCCGTGATCGTCATAGAAAAACTGTTTTTT	CASSDFWAVIVIEKLFF
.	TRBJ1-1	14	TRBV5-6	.	TGTGCCAGCAGCTACTCAGGGGAAACCACTGAAGCTTTCTTT	CASSYSGETTEAFF
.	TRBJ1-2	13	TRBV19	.	TGTGCCAGTAGTATGGGGAGCCGCTATGGCTACACCTTC	CASSMGSRYGYTF
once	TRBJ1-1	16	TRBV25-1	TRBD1	TGTGCCAGCAGTGGACGCTACAGGGGGCGCGTCACTGAAGCTTTCTTT	CASSGRYRGRVTEAFF
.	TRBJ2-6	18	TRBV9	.	TGTGCCAGCAGCCAGCCCGGAGGGGGCGTCCGTAGGGCCAACGTCCTGACTTTC	CASSQPGGGVRRANVLTF
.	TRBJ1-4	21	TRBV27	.	TGTGCCAGCAGTTTATACCCCCCCACACAGACGACTACTGCAACTAATGAAAAACTGTTTTTT	CASSLYPPTQTTTATNEKLFF
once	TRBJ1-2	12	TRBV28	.	TGTGCCAGCAGTTTCCTAGGGGGACGTTTAGCCTTC	CASSFLGGRLAF
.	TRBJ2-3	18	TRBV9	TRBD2	TGTGCCAGCAGCGTAGGCCTAGCGGGAGGCGGTGGCACAGATACGCAGTATTTT	CASSVGLAGGGGTDTQYF
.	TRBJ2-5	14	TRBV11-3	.	TGTGCCAGCAGCCCTCGGGGGTGGGGAGAGACCCAGTACTTC	CASSPRGWGETQYF
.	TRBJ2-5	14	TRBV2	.	TGTGCCAGCACACCGGGGACTCGGGGGGAGACCCAGTACTTC	CASTPGTRGETQYF
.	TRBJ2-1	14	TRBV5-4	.	TGTGCCAGCAGCTTAGTCGGCTCCTACAATGAGCAGTTCTTC	CASSLVGSYNEQFF
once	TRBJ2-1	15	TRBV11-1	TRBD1	TGTGCCAGCAGCGCGCGAGGGACAGACCGGAGTGAGCAGTTCTTC	CASSARGTDRSEQFF
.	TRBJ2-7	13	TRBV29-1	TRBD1	TGCAGCGTTGAAGGGACAGGGGGGGCTGAGCAGTACTTC	CSVEGTGGAEQYF
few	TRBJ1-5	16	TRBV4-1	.	TGCGCCAGCAGCCCCTGGCCCGCCGGCCCGGGGGAGCCCCAGCATTTT	CASSPWPAGPGEPQHF
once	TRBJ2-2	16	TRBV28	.	TGTGCCAGCAGTTTAGTAGGCGGATCGAACACCGGGGAGCTGTTTTTT	CASSLVGGSNTGELFF
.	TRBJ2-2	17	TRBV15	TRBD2	TGTGCCACCAGCAGAGATCGCCTAGCGGGGGGAACCGGGGAGCTGTTTTTT	CATSRDRLAGGTGELFF
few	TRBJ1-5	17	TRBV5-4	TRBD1	TGTGCCAGCAGCTTAGCCCCGCTGACAGGGACGGGCCAGCCCCAGCATTTT	CASSLAPLTGTGQPQHF
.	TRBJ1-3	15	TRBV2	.	TGTGCCAGCAGCTCGACAGCCTTCTCTGGAAACACCATATATTTT	CASSSTAFSGNTIYF
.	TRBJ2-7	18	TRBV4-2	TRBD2	TGTGCCAGCAGCCAAGGGCTACCCGGGACTAGCGGCTCCTACGAGCAGTACTTC	CASSQGLPGTSGSYEQYF
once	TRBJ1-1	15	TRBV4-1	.	TGCGCCAGCAGCCTATCAGGCGGGGGGCACACTGAAGCTTTCTTT	CASSLSGGGHTEAFF
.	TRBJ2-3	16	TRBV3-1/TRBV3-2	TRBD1	TGTGCCAGCAGACCCCCGACAGGGAATGGCACAGATACGCAGTATTTT	CASRPPTGNGTDTQYF
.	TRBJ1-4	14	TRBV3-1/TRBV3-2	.	TGTGCCAGCAGCCAAACGGGGTCTCTGGAAAAACTGTTTTTT	CASSQTGSLEKLFF
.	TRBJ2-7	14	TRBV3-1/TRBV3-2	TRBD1	TGTGCCAGCAGTCTGGGGACAGGGTCCTACGAGCAGTACTTC	CASSLGTGSYEQYF
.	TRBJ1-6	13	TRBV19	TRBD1	TGTGCCAGCAGGGGACAGAACAATTCCCCCCTCCACTTT	CASRGQNNSPLHF
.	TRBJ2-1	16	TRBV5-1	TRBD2	TGCGCCAGCAGCTTCAAGCGGGAGGGAAGGGACAATGAGCAGTTCTTC	CASSFKREGRDNEQFF
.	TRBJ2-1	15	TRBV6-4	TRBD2	TGTGCCAGCAGTGAAGGACTAGCGGGGACCAATGAGCAGTTCTTC	CASSEGLAGTNEQFF
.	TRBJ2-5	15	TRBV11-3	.	TGTGCCAGCAGCTTAGATCCAGCGGCGTGGGAGACCCAGTACTTC	CASSLDPAAWETQYF
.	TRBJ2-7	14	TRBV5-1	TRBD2	TGCGCCAGCAGCACCGCTAGCGGCCGCTACGAGCAGTACTTC	CASSTASGRYEQYF